The 4 T cell receptor beta chains in this list originate from one sample, sequenced in a study of T cell changes during pregnancy in multiple sclerosis. The method was immunoSEQ multiplex PCR; TCRdb's version includes in-frame clones alone and lacks a portion of them. The sample includes roughly 29,000 clones, roughly 90% seen only once; the top ten take roughly 7.5%. The sequencing used CD8+ T cells from peripheral blood mononuclear cells, collected after pregnancy. The receptors were sampled from a female donor with multiple sclerosis, enrolled in a pregnancy study.

This clone turned up a few times. The chain employs TRBV7-3 and TRBJ2-7, with a tentative D call TRBD2 (6 bases). V shed 4 bases and J shed 6 bases, with 13 bases lying between them. CDR1 and CDR2 from the germline V gene are SGHTA and FQGTGA. There are 13 residues in the CDR3. In DNA, the CDR3 is TGTGCCAGCAGCTACATCCGGGACTCCGAGCAGTACTTC. Translation: CASSYIRDSEQYF.

This rearrangement joins TRBV7-8 to TRBJ2-3; TRBD2 agrees at 8 bases. CDR1 and CDR2 (germline): SGHVS, FQNEAQ. Germline trimming cut 1 base from V and 3 bases from J; bases unmatched to any gene: 6. The CDR3 contains 16 residues. For the CDR3, the DNA is TGTGCCAGCAGCTTAGAAGTTAGCGGGACAACAGATACGCAGTATTTT. The encoded protein is CASSLEVSGTTDTQYF.

This chain links TRBV7-2 with TRBJ2-5; D not resolved. Germline V gene data show CDR1 as SGHTA and CDR2 as FQGNSA. This CDR3 is 16 amino acids long. V lost 5 bases and J lost 1, with 17 bases in between. The CDR3 nucleotides are TGTGCCAGCAGCCCCCGCCCCGGAGCGATCCAAGAGACCCAGTACTTC. Amino acids: CASSPRPGAIQETQYF.

Only one count was recorded for this clone. The rearrangement joins TRBV7-9 to TRBJ2-5; D is ambiguous. The germline V gene has CDR1 SEHNR and CDR2 FQNEAQ (reference sequence). This CDR3 is built from 11 residues. Trimming cost V 3 bases and J 4 bases, with 3 bases left between them. The CDR3 loop reads CASSFGETQYF. The CDR3 DNA reads as TGTGCCAGCAGCTTCGGAGAGACCCAGTACTTC.